The 27 T cell receptor beta chains listed next were all sequenced from one sample in a study of T cell changes during pregnancy in multiple sclerosis. Only in-frame clones appear in the TCRdb table, and some are missing; sequencing was by immunoSEQ multiplex PCR. The data contain about 72,000 clones, about nine tenths of them singletons. The sample here was peripheral blood, taken in the third trimester of pregnancy. The receptors were sampled from a female donor in good health, enrolled as a control in a pregnancy study.

Only a few counts were recorded for this clone. The rearrangement uses TRBV27 and TRBJ1-2, with D perhaps TRBD1 (5 bases). CDR1 is MNHEY and CDR2 is SMNVEV in the germline V gene (reference sequence). V dropped 2 bases and J dropped 6 bases, with 19 bases sitting between them. This CDR3 has 16 amino acids. The CDR3 is CASSLKRRGQAHGYTF. The CDR3 bases are TGTGCCAGCAGTTTAAAGAGGCGGGGCCAAGCCCATGGCTACACCTTC.

The chain carries TRBV9 and TRBJ1-1; tentative D call: TRBD1 (5 bases). Germline V gene data show CDR1 as SGDLS and CDR2 as YYNGEE. Trimming took off 0 bases at V and 5 bases at J, with 14 bases between the two ends. The CDR3 has 15 amino acids. CDR3: CASSVAPGRVTEAFF. Written as DNA, the CDR3 is TGTGCCAGCAGCGTAGCCCCAGGGCGTGTGACTGAAGCTTTCTTT.

The chain carries TRBV7-6 and TRBJ1-5; no clear D gene. The CDR3 contains 14 residues. CDR1 and CDR2 from the germline V gene are SGHVS and FNYEAQ. With 2 bases removed from V and 0 bases from J, the gap between germline ends came to 5 bases. CDR3 protein: CASSLSYSNQPQHF. As DNA, the CDR3 is TGTGCCAGCAGCTTAAGCTATAGCAATCAGCCCCAGCATTTT.

The rearrangement uses TRBV2 and TRBJ1-1; a possible D gene is TRBD1 (6 bases). Germline V gives CDR1 SNHLY, CDR2 FYNNEI. The CDR3 runs to 14 residues. V lost 4 bases and J 2 bases, leaving 11 bases between the germline ends. In DNA, the CDR3 is TGTGCCAGCAGTGTGAGGGGGACCAACACTGAAGCTTTCTTT. It is translated as CASSVRGTNTEAFF.

The rearrangement uses TRBV29-1 and TRBJ2-7; 7 bases fit TRBD1. Unmatched junction bases numbered 8, after V lost 6 bases and J lost 3 bases. In germline, CDR1 is SQVTM, CDR2 ANQGSEA. The CDR3 sequence is 13 residues long. CDR3 nucleotides: TGCAGCGTCCCTGACAGGGTGGGCTACGAGCAGTACTTC. Its translation is CSVPDRVGYEQYF.

The CDR3 loop is CASSPGGGSPGEQYF. The CDR3 DNA reads TGTGCCAGCAGCCCCGGGGGGGGTAGCCCCGGCGAGCAGTACTTC. The V gene is TRBV7-2, the J gene TRBJ2-7; 8 bases fit TRBD2. CDR3 length: 15 residues. CDR1 SGHTA and CDR2 FQGNSA come from the germline V gene. V was clipped by 5 bases and J by 6 bases; unmatched bases: 12.

The V and J genes are TRBV11-2 and TRBJ2-7, with 7 bases lining up with TRBD1. The V gene end was trimmed by 0 bases and the J gene end by 6 bases; junction bases not matched to a gene: 5. Germline lookup yields CDR1 SGHAT and CDR2 FQNNGV. The CDR3 extends over 14 amino acids. Written as DNA, the CDR3 is TGTGCCAGCAGCTTAGATCCGACAGGGCGCGAGCAGTACTTC. This encodes CASSLDPTGREQYF.

This sequence joins TRBV18 and TRBJ1-1; tentatively, D is TRBD1 (6 bases). This CDR3 is built from 16 residues. The germline V and J ends were trimmed by 6 bases and 0 bases, with 17 bases remaining between them. Germline values: CDR1 KGHSH, CDR2 LQKENI. The CDR3 region is CASSPDRGQMNTEAFF. DNA of the CDR3: TGTGCCAGCTCGCCGGACCGAGGACAGATGAACACTGAAGCTTTCTTT.

The V call is TRBV5-8, the J call TRBJ2-1; 12 bases fit TRBD1. This CDR3 region has 15 residues. Germline trimming cut 4 bases from V and 9 bases from J; bases unmatched to any gene: 8. Germline loops: CDR1 SGHTS, CDR2 YDEGEE. The CDR3 DNA follows: TGTGCCAGCAGCCCGGGACAGGGGGCGCGTAGTGAGCAGTTCTTC. It encodes CASSPGQGARSEQFF. The full variable domain, with the rest looked up from reference TRBV5-8 and TRBJ2-1, is EAGVTQSPTHLIKTRGQQATLRCSPISGHTSVYWYQQALGLGLQFLLWYDEGEERNRGNFPPRFSGRQFPNYSSELNVNALELEDSALYLCASSPGQGARSEQFFGPGTRLTVL.

J is TRBJ2-7 and V is TRBV4-2, with D maybe TRBD1 (5 bases). This CDR3 spans 17 amino acids. V was cut by 1 base and J by 1 base, with 17 bases left in between. CDR1 and CDR2 from the germline V gene are LGHNA and YNFKEQ. In nucleotides, the CDR3 is TGTGCCAGCAGCCAAGTTGGAGAGACAGCAACTTCCTACGAGCAGTACTTC. This gives the protein CASSQVGETATSYEQYF.

This clone was seen a few times. This rearrangement joins TRBV7-8 to TRBJ1-1, with D unclear. This CDR3 has 14 residues. The V end lost 5 bases, the J end lost 4 bases, and 14 bases lay between the germline ends. Germline V gene data show CDR1 as SGHVS and CDR2 as FQNEAQ. The CDR3 region is CASSPLKSVTEAFF. CDR3 sequence (DNA): TGTGCCAGCAGCCCCCTCAAATCGGTCACTGAAGCTTTCTTT. Variable domain in full (rest from reference TRBV7-8 and TRBJ1-1): GAGVSQSPRYKVAKRGQDVALRCDPISGHVSLFWYQQALGQGPEFLTYFQNEAQLDKSGLPSDRFFAERPEGSVSTLKIQRTQQEDSAVYLCASSPLKSVTEAFFGQGTRLTVV.

The CDR3 nucleotides are TGTGCCAGCAGTGAATCCCCGGAAGGACTAGCGGGTTCCCAAGAGACCCAGTACTTC. Residues: CASSESPEGLAGSQETQYF. The chain is built from TRBV6-1 and TRBJ2-5; 11 bases agree with TRBD2. The germline V gene has CDR1 MNHNS and CDR2 SASEGT. With 2 bases clipped from V and 1 base from J, the junction kept 12 bases outside the gene matches. The CDR3 is made up of 19 amino acids.

CDR3 residues: CASSIRTASYYNEQFF. As DNA, the CDR3 is TGTGCCAGTAGTATACGGACAGCCTCCTACTACAATGAGCAGTTCTTC. The chain joins TRBV19 to TRBJ2-1; tentative D call: TRBD1 (6 bases). The CDR3 spans 16 residues. CDR1 and CDR2 from the germline V gene are LNHDA and SQIVND (reference sequence). Trimming cost V 2 bases and J 3 bases, with 14 bases left between them.

The V and J genes are TRBV28 and TRBJ1-2; TRBD1 is a possible D gene (5 bases). The CDR3 is 17 residues long. Trimming took off 6 bases at V and 4 bases at J, with 24 bases between the two ends. The germline CDR1 and CDR2 sequences are MDHEN and SYDVKM. CDR3 sequence: CASSPRLGVGEAYGYTF. CDR3 coding DNA: TGTGCCAGCAGCCCTCGCTTAGGGGTCGGCGAAGCCTATGGCTACACCTTC.

The genes are TRBV9 and TRBJ1-1, with D possibly matching TRBD1 (5 bases). The V end lost 0 bases, the J end lost 0 bases, and 9 bases lay between the germline ends. Germline CDR1 and CDR2: SGDLS and YYNGEE. CDR3 length equals 15 residues. This CDR3 is CASSVGGTMNTEAFF. The CDR3 coding sequence is TGTGCCAGCAGCGTAGGGGGGACTATGAACACTGAAGCTTTCTTT.

The genes are TRBV6-6 and TRBJ2-3; tentative D call: TRBD2 (6 bases). Germline V lookup: CDR1 MNHNY, CDR2 SVGAGI (reference sequence). Between the trimmed V and J ends, which lost 2 bases and 6 bases, there was a span of 18 bases. The CDR3 is 16 residues long. CDR3 sequence reads: CASSYPSGEGGDTQYF. The DNA for the CDR3 is TGTGCCAGCAGTTACCCTTCCGGGGAAGGAGGGGATACGCAGTATTTT.

The chain has TRBV4-1 and TRBJ1-1, with 7 bases matching TRBD1. This CDR3 region has 19 residues. Looked up from germline, CDR1 is MGHRA and CDR2 is YSYEKL. J was trimmed by 4 bases and V by 0 bases; bases with no gene match: 17. In DNA, the CDR3 is TGCGCCAGCAGCCAAGATAGAAGAGGACAGGCGGCCCGGGGCACTGAAGCTTTCTTT. Encoded protein: CASSQDRRGQAARGTEAFF.

The chain joins TRBV28 to TRBJ2-7; 7 nucleotides match TRBD2. The V and J ends lost 2 bases and 4 bases, in that order; junction bases with no gene match: 5. The CDR3 is 14 amino acids. Germline-derived CDR1 and CDR2 are MDHEN and SYDVKM. CDR3 nucleotide sequence: TGTGCCAGCAGTTTAGGGGGGGTACGGTACGAGCAGTACTTC. Encoded protein: CASSLGGVRYEQYF.

V and J are TRBV9 and TRBJ2-1; 9 bases are a match to TRBD1. V lost 1 base and J lost 6; bases outside the gene matches: 5. Germline V CDR1 and CDR2: SGDLS, YYNGEE. The length of the CDR3 is 15 residues. The CDR3 reads CASSVRDREVNEQFF. As DNA, the CDR3 is TGTGCCAGCAGCGTAAGGGACAGGGAAGTCAATGAGCAGTTCTTC.

This chain uses TRBV19 with TRBJ1-6, with D unclear. The CDR3 is made up of 16 amino acids. Trimming cost V 9 bases and J 14 bases, with 29 bases left between them. Per the germline V gene, CDR1 is LNHDA and CDR2 is SQIVND (reference sequence). CDR3 in amino acids: CASRGRRRLPVRALHF. CDR3 DNA: TGTGCCAGCCGGGGTCGGCGCAGGTTACCGGTTCGGGCCCTCCACTTT.

The chain carries TRBV19 and TRBJ2-1, with 10 bases matching TRBD2. V shed 5 bases and J 6 bases; nucleotides not matched to a gene: 10. The CDR3 loop spans 16 amino acids. CDR1 is LNHDA and CDR2 is SQIVND in the germline V gene (reference sequence). The CDR3 sequence is CASSSSAGGPGNEQFF. The DNA for the CDR3 is TGTGCCAGTAGTTCCTCAGCGGGAGGGCCAGGCAATGAGCAGTTCTTC.

This chain uses TRBV7-2 with TRBJ2-7; D unclear. Trimming pared 1 base from V and 0 bases from J, leaving 7 bases between. Looked up from germline, CDR1 is SGHTA and CDR2 is FQGNSA. The CDR3 consists of 14 residues. The CDR3 nucleotides read TGTGCCAGCAGCTTAGGGGCCAGCTCCTACGAGCAGTACTTC. Protein product: CASSLGASSYEQYF.

The chain couples TRBV7-9 to TRBJ1-2; TRBD1 agrees at 7 bases. With V trimmed by 2 bases and J by 3 bases, 12 bases remained unmatched. This CDR3 has 17 residues. Germline V CDR1 and CDR2: SEHNR, FQNEAQ (reference sequence). In nucleotides, the CDR3 is TGTGCCAGCAGCTTAAGCGCAGGGGGTGTCAGGGACTATGGCTACACCTTC. Its translation is CASSLSAGGVRDYGYTF.

This chain joins TRBV7-9 and TRBJ1-2, with TRBD1 matching 9 bases. This CDR3 is 14 amino acids long. The ends lost 4 bases at V and 6 bases at J; junction bases unmatched: 6. Germline assignment: CDR1 SEHNR and CDR2 FQNEAQ (reference sequence). Here the CDR3 reads CASSSRDRVDGYTF. CDR3 bases: TGTGCCAGCAGCTCCCGGGACAGGGTTGATGGCTACACCTTC.

This clone was recorded a few times. The rearrangement uses TRBV9 and TRBJ1-1; D is undetermined. The V and J ends lost 4 bases and 0 bases respectively, with 7 bases between them. Germline assignment: CDR1 SGDLS and CDR2 YYNGEE. This CDR3 has 13 amino acids. In DNA form, the CDR3 reads TGTGCCAGCAGCCCTAGGATGAACACTGAAGCTTTCTTT. Translation gives CASSPRMNTEAFF.

This rearrangement joins TRBV19 to TRBJ2-5, with a possible D match to TRBD1 (7 bases). In germline, CDR1 is LNHDA, CDR2 SQIVND (reference sequence). The CDR3 runs to 15 residues. Trimming cost V 3 bases and J 2 bases, with 13 bases left between them. CDR3 DNA sequence: TGTGCCAGTAGTATGTCGCAGGGGGGTCAAGAGACCCAGTACTTC. It codes for CASSMSQGGQETQYF.

The chain employs TRBV7-2 and TRBJ2-1, with 14 bases identical to TRBD2. Germline lookup yields CDR1 SGHTA and CDR2 FQGNSA. The CDR3 length is 16 residues. V shed 1 base and J 8 bases; nucleotides not matched to a gene: 4. The CDR3 bases are TGTGCCAGCAGCTTAGGCGGACTAGCGGGAGGCCATGAGCAGTTCTTC. Its translation is CASSLGGLAGGHEQFF.